This entry lists 10 T cell receptor beta chains sequenced from one sample in a study of blood T cells in healthy people across ages. Primed by a sample-barcoded 5' primer and a J-beta primer mix, a second PCR proceeded for about 7 to 11 cycles. TCRdb ran MiXCR on the 5' RACE reads and lists one entry per CDR3 protein. The table lists approximately 1,700,000 distinct CDR3 sequences, around 42% of them singletons. The sequencing input was blood. The receptors shown here come from a human donor in good health.

CDR3 DNA sequence: TGCGCCAGCAGGCTCCGGCCCGGGGATGAAAAACTGTTTTTT. Translated, it gives CASRLRPGDEKLFF. V is TRBV5-1 and J is TRBJ1-4, with D unclear. The CDR3 is made up of 14 amino acids. V was shortened by 5 bases and J by 6 bases, with 14 bases between the two germline ends. The germline V gene has CDR1 SGHRS and CDR2 YFSETQ.

This clonotype has only a few counts. V gene TRBV2 combines with J gene TRBJ1-5, with D unresolved. V was cut by 7 bases and J by 0 bases, with 7 bases left in between. This CDR3 region has 13 residues. CDR1 SNHLY and CDR2 FYNNEI come from the germline V gene. The CDR3 loop is CASKMDSNQPQHF. CDR3 sequence (DNA): TGTGCCAGCAAGATGGATAGCAATCAGCCCCAGCATTTT.

This chain links TRBV4-2 with TRBJ2-3; 8 nucleotides align to TRBD1. V shed 4 bases and J 6 bases; nucleotides not matched to a gene: 15. This CDR3 has 17 amino acids. The V gene's germline CDR1 is LGHNA and CDR2 YNFKEQ. This CDR3 reads CASSPRAGQATMDTQYF. The DNA for the CDR3 is TGTGCCAGCAGCCCCCGGGCGGGACAGGCCACGATGGATACGCAGTATTTT.

The chain links TRBV20-1 to TRBJ2-3; 14 bases match TRBD2. CDR1 and CDR2 from the germline V gene are DFQATT and SNEGSKA (reference sequence). V was pared by 1 base and J by 7 bases, with 10 bases of the junction left unmatched. The CDR3 sequence is 17 residues long. In nucleotides, the CDR3 is TGCAGTGCTAGAGCACCGACTAGCGGGGGGGCCGCGAATACGCAGTATTTT. It codes for CSARAPTSGGAANTQYF.

The rearrangement links TRBV4-3 to TRBJ1-2; no reliable D call. Trimming removed 4 bases from V and 5 bases from J, with 23 bases in between. The CDR3 length is 17 residues. Germline values: CDR1 LGHNA, CDR2 YSLEER. CDR3: CASSPPPVPPAGYGYTF. As DNA, the CDR3 is TGCGCCAGCAGCCCTCCCCCTGTCCCCCCGGCTGGGTATGGCTACACCTTC.

This clonotype has only a few counts. This chain links TRBV28 with TRBJ2-7; 8 bases align to TRBD1. CDR3 size: 15 residues. V trimming: 5 bases; J trimming: 2 bases; junction bases outside the gene matches: 8. Germline CDR1 and CDR2: MDHEN and SYDVKM. CDR3 sequence (DNA): TGTGCCAGCAGTGCACCCGGGACAGGCACCTACGAGCAGTACTTC. Translated: CASSAPGTGTYEQYF.

The chain uses TRBV6-6 and TRBJ1-2; D is uncertain. CDR1 and CDR2 (germline): MNHNY, SVGAGI (reference sequence). Trimming removed 2 bases at V and 4 bases at J, with 11 bases between. The CDR3 runs to 14 residues. The CDR3 DNA reads as TGTGCCAGCAGTTACGAACCGCAGAGCTATGGCTACACCTTC. Translation gives CASSYEPQSYGYTF.

The chain combines TRBV20-1 with TRBJ2-7; possible D gene TRBD2, 5 bases. CDR1 and CDR2 from the germline V gene are DFQATT and SNEGSKA (reference sequence). V dropped 0 bases and J dropped 5 bases, with 20 bases sitting between them. The CDR3 sequence is 16 residues long. DNA for the CDR3: TGCAGTGCTAGAGATCCCGGGCCCTCGGGGTACGACGAGCAGTACTTC. Its translation: CSARDPGPSGYDEQYF.

This rearrangement joins TRBV5-1 to TRBJ1-1, with 8 bases that match TRBD1. Germline trimming cut 4 bases from V and 3 bases from J; bases unmatched to any gene: 8. The germline CDR1 and CDR2 sequences are SGHRS and YFSETQ. The CDR3 spans 15 residues. The CDR3 DNA sequence: TGCGCCAGCAGCACATGGGGACAGGCGGACACTGAAGCTTTCTTT. Its translation is CASSTWGQADTEAFF.

This clonotype was seen a handful of times. J is TRBJ2-7 and V is TRBV5-1; TRBD1 might be the D (6 bases). V shed 5 bases and J shed 4 bases, with 10 bases lying between them. Germline CDR1 SGHRS, CDR2 YFSETQ. The CDR3 consists of 12 residues. The CDR3 DNA is TGCGCCAGCAGAGAACAGGGTTACGAGCAGTACTTC. Its translation: CASREQGYEQYF.